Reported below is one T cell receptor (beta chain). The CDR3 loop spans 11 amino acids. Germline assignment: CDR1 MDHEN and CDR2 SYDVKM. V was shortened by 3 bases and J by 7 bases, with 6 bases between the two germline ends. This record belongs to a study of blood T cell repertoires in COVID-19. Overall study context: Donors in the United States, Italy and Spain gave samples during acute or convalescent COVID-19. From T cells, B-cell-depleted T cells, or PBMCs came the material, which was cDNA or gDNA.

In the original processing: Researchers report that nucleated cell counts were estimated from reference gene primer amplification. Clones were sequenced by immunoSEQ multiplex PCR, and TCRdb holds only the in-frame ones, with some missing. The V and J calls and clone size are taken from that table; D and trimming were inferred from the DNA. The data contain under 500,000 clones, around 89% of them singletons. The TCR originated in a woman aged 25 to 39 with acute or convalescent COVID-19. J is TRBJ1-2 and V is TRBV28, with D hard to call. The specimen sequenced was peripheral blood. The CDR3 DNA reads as TGTGCCAGCAGTTTTGGCGGTGGCTACACCTTC. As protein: CASSFGGGYTF.